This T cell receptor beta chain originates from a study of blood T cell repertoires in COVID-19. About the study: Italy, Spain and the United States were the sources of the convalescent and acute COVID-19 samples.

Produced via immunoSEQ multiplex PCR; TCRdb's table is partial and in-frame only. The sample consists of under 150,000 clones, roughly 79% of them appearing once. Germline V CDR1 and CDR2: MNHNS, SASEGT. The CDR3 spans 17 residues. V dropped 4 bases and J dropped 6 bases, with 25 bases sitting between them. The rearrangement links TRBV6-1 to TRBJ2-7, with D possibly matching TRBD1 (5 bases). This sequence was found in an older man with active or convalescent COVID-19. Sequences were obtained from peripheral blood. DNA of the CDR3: TGTGCCAGCAGTGTTGCGTCTGTAGGCAGGGCTTGGTCCGAGCAGTACTTC. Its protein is CASSVASVGRAWSEQYF.